Following are 25 T cell receptor beta chains from one sample sequenced in a study of Ad26.COV2.S vaccination and SARS-CoV-2 variants. Treatment reported: around 19 received Ad26.COV2.S at low or high dose, single or two shots; 5 received placebo; per-sample allocation not given. Samples were taken on day 63 after the first vaccine or placebo injection. The data were produced by immunoSEQ multiplex PCR, yet TCRdb's version contains in-frame clones alone and is incomplete. The data contain hundreds of thousands of clones, approximately 89% of them seen just once; the ten biggest clones take up over 2.5%. The sample in question was peripheral blood, obtained in a trial of Ad26.COV2.S vaccine versus placebo. The receptors stem from a person aged 18-60 years who received the Ad26.COV2.S COVID-19 vaccine or a placebo.

The chain employs TRBV13 and TRBJ2-1, with D possibly being TRBD2 (7 bases). CDR1 and CDR2 (germline): PRHDT, FYEKMQ (reference sequence). The CDR3 has 16 residues. Trimming stripped 5 bases from V and 4 bases from J, with 18 bases between. CDR3 sequence: CASSRVGAGHYNEQFF. The CDR3 region has the DNA TGTGCCAGCAGCCGAGTGGGAGCGGGACATTACAATGAGCAGTTCTTC.

V usage is TRBV6-5 and J usage is TRBJ2-1; a weak D match, TRBD1 (6 bases). This CDR3 has 14 residues. Germline V gene data show CDR1 as MNHEY and CDR2 as SVGAGI. Deletions cut 8 bases from V and 0 bases from J, with 11 bases between. As DNA, the CDR3 is TGTGCCAGCTACACAGGGAGCTCCTACAATGAGCAGTTCTTC. It encodes CASYTGSSYNEQFF.

The chain joins TRBV7-8 to TRBJ1-6; D is unresolved. The CDR3 is made up of 14 amino acids. Germline V CDR1 and CDR2: SGHVS, FQNEAQ. V dropped 5 bases and J dropped 10 bases, with 15 bases sitting between them. The CDR3 DNA is TGTGCCAGCAGCCCCGGGTCCGCGGGGTCACCCCTCCACTTT. Translated: CASSPGSAGSPLHF.

This sequence joins TRBV7-2 and TRBJ1-6; no clear D gene. This CDR3 has 13 residues. Germline CDR1 is SGHTA and CDR2 is FQGNSA. With 1 base removed from V and 6 bases from J, the gap between germline ends came to 4 bases. Here the CDR3 DNA reads TGTGCCAGCAGCTTAGAAAGTAATTCACCCCTCCACTTT. Its translation is CASSLESNSPLHF.

The rearrangement links TRBV7-2 to TRBJ2-3, with D possibly called TRBD1 or TRBD2 (6 bases each). V was shortened by 4 bases and J by 3 bases, with 14 bases between the two germline ends. Germline-derived CDR1 and CDR2 are SGHTA and FQGNSA. This CDR3 region has 15 residues. Written as DNA, the CDR3 is TGTGCCAGCAGCTCGAGGAGGGGGGTTACAGATACGCAGTATTTT. This codes for CASSSRRGVTDTQYF. Full variable domain (rest looked up from reference TRBV7-2 and TRBJ2-3): GAGVSQSPSNKVTEKGKDVELRCDPISGHTALYWYRQSLGQGLEFLIYFQGNSAPDKSGLPSDRFSAERTGGSVSTLTIQRTQQEDSAVYLCASSSRRGVTDTQYFGPGTRLTVL.

This clone came up a few times. This rearrangement joins TRBV6-2 or TRBV6-3 to TRBJ2-7; 7 nucleotides align to TRBD1. This CDR3 comprises 15 residues. Losses at the gene ends were 6 bases for V and 0 bases for J; bases not matched to a gene: 8. Germline V gene data show CDR1 as MNHEY and CDR2 as SVGEGT. The CDR3 protein is CASSYTGTASYEQYF. The CDR3 DNA follows: TGTGCCAGCAGCTATACCGGGACAGCCTCCTACGAGCAGTACTTC.

This chain links TRBV2 with TRBJ1-1, with 9 bases matching TRBD1. With 6 bases clipped from V and 10 bases from J, the junction kept 3 bases outside the gene matches. The CDR3 extends over 11 amino acids. CDR1 is SNHLY and CDR2 is FYNNEI in the germline V gene. CDR3 amino acids: CASSLDRGAFF. The DNA of the CDR3 is TGTGCCAGCAGCTTGGACAGGGGAGCTTTCTTT.

This CDR3 is CASSIGEGRTTNEKLFF. CDR3 DNA: TGTGCCAGTAGTATAGGGGAAGGACGGACAACTAATGAAAAACTGTTTTTT. V is TRBV19 and J is TRBJ1-4; D call uncertain. The CDR3 consists of 17 residues. Germline lookup yields CDR1 LNHDA and CDR2 SQIVND (reference sequence). V was cut by 1 base and J by 0 bases, with 12 bases left in between.

The V and J genes are TRBV20-1 and TRBJ2-7; 7 bases agree with TRBD2. This CDR3 has 12 amino acids. V shed 3 bases and J 6 bases; nucleotides not matched to a gene: 5. Germline assignment: CDR1 DFQATT and CDR2 SNEGSKA (reference sequence). In DNA, the CDR3 is TGCAGTGCTAGTCCCACTAGCGTCGAGCAGTACTTC. Amino acid sequence: CSASPTSVEQYF.

The chain employs TRBV5-1 and TRBJ2-5; TRBD1 aligns across 8 bases. V shed 2 bases, J shed 1 base, and the junction held 4 bases outside the gene matches. Germline V lookup: CDR1 SGHRS, CDR2 YFSETQ. The CDR3 is made up of 15 amino acids. CDR3 nucleotide sequence: TGCGCCAGCAGCTTTCAGGGGGCCTTCCAAGAGACCCAGTACTTC. Translating gives CASSFQGAFQETQYF.

In its sample, this clone was seen once. V gene TRBV5-6 combines with J gene TRBJ2-5; TRBD2 is a possible D gene (5 bases). Germline CDR1 and CDR2: SGHDT and YYEEEE. This CDR3 spans 14 amino acids. Trimming stripped 1 base from V and 3 bases from J, with 10 bases between. The CDR3 spells CASSLPGSEETQYF. For the CDR3, the DNA is TGTGCCAGCAGCTTGCCGGGGTCGGAAGAGACCCAGTACTTC.

J is TRBJ2-1 and V is TRBV10-3; 9 nucleotides line up with TRBD2. This CDR3 comprises 16 residues. J was trimmed by 4 bases and V by 2 bases; bases with no gene match: 6. From germline, CDR1 is ENHRY and CDR2 SYGVKD. The CDR3 protein is CAISEHSGGQYNEQFF. In DNA, the CDR3 is TGTGCCATCAGTGAGCATAGCGGGGGACAATACAATGAGCAGTTCTTC.

The CDR3 sequence: CASSSVAGVYNEQFF. In nucleotides, the CDR3 is TGCGCCAGCAGCTCGGTAGCGGGAGTTTACAATGAGCAGTTCTTC. The chain joins TRBV5-1 to TRBJ2-1; 9 bases fit TRBD2. J lost 4 bases, V lost 3 bases, and 5 bases had no gene match. The CDR3 runs to 15 residues. From germline, CDR1 is SGHRS and CDR2 YFSETQ.

J is TRBJ2-1 and V is TRBV7-9; perhaps TRBD2 as D (6 bases). From germline, CDR1 is SEHNR and CDR2 FQNEAQ (reference sequence). This CDR3 comprises 16 residues. Trimming took off 5 bases at V and 9 bases at J, with 23 bases between the two ends. The CDR3 DNA reads TGTGCCAGCAGCCAACAGAGACTAGTTGGGGTAGGTGAGCAGTTCTTC. Its protein is CASSQQRLVGVGEQFF.

The chain joins TRBV5-4 to TRBJ2-3; D remains ambiguous. Trimming removed 4 bases at V and 4 bases at J, with 10 bases between. The CDR3 spans 13 residues. CDR1 and CDR2 (germline): SGHNT, YYREEE (reference sequence). The CDR3 DNA reads as TGTGCCAGCAGCCCCTCCCCCCCAGATACGCAGTATTTT. It encodes CASSPSPPDTQYF.

The rearrangement joins TRBV2 to TRBJ1-5, with a possible D match to TRBD1 (5 bases). Germline V gene lookup returns CDR1 SNHLY and CDR2 FYNNEI. The CDR3 has 15 residues. The V end lost 2 bases, the J end lost 0 bases, and 8 bases lay between the germline ends. CDR3 nucleotides: TGTGCCAGCAGTGAACAGGGTGATAGCAATCAGCCCCAGCATTTT. Encoded protein: CASSEQGDSNQPQHF.

Only one count was recorded for this clone. This sequence joins TRBV7-2 and TRBJ2-7; D is unclear. This CDR3 comprises 15 residues. Trimming left V 1 base short and J 3 bases short, with 13 bases between. Germline assignment: CDR1 SGHTA and CDR2 FQGNSA. CDR3 sequence: CASSLVVGSSYEQYF. As DNA, the CDR3 is TGTGCCAGCAGCTTAGTGGTGGGTAGCAGCTACGAGCAGTACTTC.

V usage is TRBV24-1 and J usage is TRBJ2-1; D is unresolved. Germline V lookup: CDR1 KGHDR, CDR2 SFDVKD. The CDR3 runs to 14 residues. Deletions cut 4 bases from V and 0 bases from J, with 6 bases between. The DNA of the CDR3 is TGTGCCACCAGTGACGGTAGCTCCTACAATGAGCAGTTCTTC. It specifies CATSDGSSYNEQFF.

The chain joins TRBV5-1 to TRBJ2-7; D gene ambiguous. Per germline, CDR1 SGHRS and CDR2 YFSETQ. Trimming removed 5 bases from V and 0 bases from J, with 15 bases in between. This CDR3 has 15 residues. The CDR3 nucleotides are TGCGCCAGCAGTTCTATCCCAAGTTCCTCCTACGAGCAGTACTTC. Amino acid sequence: CASSSIPSSSYEQYF.

The chain is built from TRBV9 and TRBJ2-7; D might be TRBD1 or TRBD2, each matching 5 bases. Germline CDR1 SGDLS, CDR2 YYNGEE. Trimming took off 0 bases at V and 0 bases at J, with 10 bases between the two ends. This CDR3 comprises 15 residues. This chain's CDR3 is CASSVGGNPSYEQYF. The CDR3 DNA reads as TGTGCCAGCAGCGTAGGGGGGAACCCCTCCTACGAGCAGTACTTC. Full variable domain (missing parts from reference TRBV9 and TRBJ2-7): DSGVTQTPKHLITATGQRVTLRCSPRSGDLSVYWYQQSLDQGLQFLIQYYNGEERAKGNILERFSAQQFPDLHSELNLSSLELGDSALYFCASSVGGNPSYEQYFGPGTRLTVT.

The gene calls are TRBV11-2 and TRBJ2-3; D unclear. Deletions cut 4 bases from V and 2 bases from J, with 4 bases between. The CDR3 is 12 residues long. Germline-derived CDR1 and CDR2 are SGHAT and FQNNGV. CDR3 coding DNA: TGTGCCAGCAGCTCGGTCACAGATACGCAGTATTTT. Its translation is CASSSVTDTQYF.

J is TRBJ1-1 and V is TRBV6-6, with 7 nucleotides matching TRBD1. This CDR3 spans 13 amino acids. The V gene's germline CDR1 is MNHNY and CDR2 SVGAGI (reference sequence). Trimming took 5 bases from V and 3 from J; bases not matched to a gene: 3. The CDR3 nucleotides are TGTGCCAGCAGTCCACAGGGGCACACTGAAGCTTTCTTT. It is translated as CASSPQGHTEAFF.

The chain couples TRBV28 to TRBJ2-3; the D gene is possibly TRBD1 (5 bases). In germline, CDR1 is MDHEN, CDR2 SYDVKM. The CDR3 totals 13 residues. V was pared by 3 bases and J by 4 bases, with 8 bases between. The CDR3 nucleotides are TGTGCCAGCAGTTTTGGGGCCGCAGATACGCAGTATTTT. Amino acid sequence: CASSFGAADTQYF.

The chain employs TRBV20-1 and TRBJ2-3; 7 nucleotides agree with TRBD2. Germline CDR1 reads DFQATT; CDR2 reads SNEGSKA (reference sequence). This CDR3 contains 14 residues. V shed 3 bases, J shed 2 bases, and the junction held 5 bases outside the gene matches. This CDR3 is CSASVRDYTDTQYF. As DNA, the CDR3 is TGCAGTGCTAGTGTCAGGGACTACACAGATACGCAGTATTTT.

The rearrangement joins TRBV4-1 to TRBJ1-4; D gene ambiguous. The germline gives CDR1 MGHRA, CDR2 YSYEKL. The CDR3 runs to 17 residues. Trimming shortened V by 0 bases and J by 0 bases, and 11 bases separated the two germline ends. CDR3 amino acids: CASSQDGPPATNEKLFF. The CDR3 DNA reads as TGCGCCAGCAGCCAAGATGGGCCTCCAGCAACTAATGAAAAACTGTTTTTT.